These 3 T cell receptor beta chains came from one sample sequenced in a study of CD8 T cells in Susac syndrome (dated by TCRdb to the late 2010s). Library creation used the immunoSEQ multiplex PCR assay. RNA was extracted using the RNeasy kit, and roughly 0.45 to 1 microgram was reverse transcribed with random hexamers. TCRdb reworked the public reads: Q25 trimming with fastp, MiXCR clone assembly, productive beta chains retained. When rows share a CDR3 protein, they turn into one entry using the most common DNA and genes. Recorded for this sample are around 100,000 distinct CDR3 sequences; nearly 97% of them occurred a single time. Clones ranked in the top ten supply approximately 0.3% of the sample. Sequencing was done on a sample of CD8+ T cells from PBMCs. These receptor sequences come from a human donor with Susac syndrome.

The CDR3 DNA is TGTGCCAGCAGCCTGGGGGGGTGGGAGCAGTACTTC. Residues: CASSLGGWEQYF. The chain carries TRBV7-2 and TRBJ2-7, with 7 bases lining up with TRBD2. Trimming at V came to 5 bases and at J to 7 bases, leaving 5 bases not matched to a gene. This CDR3 has 12 residues. The germline V gene encodes CDR1 SGHTA and CDR2 FQGNSA.

The rearrangement links TRBV25-1 to TRBJ2-7; 11 positions agree with TRBD1. Germline V gene lookup returns CDR1 MGHDK and CDR2 SYGVNS. V was clipped by 3 bases and J by 4 bases; unmatched bases: 5. The CDR3 is 15 amino acids. The CDR3 is CASSDRDRGTYEQYF. DNA for the CDR3: TGTGCCAGCAGTGACCGGGACAGGGGGACTTACGAGCAGTACTTC.

V usage is TRBV28 and J usage is TRBJ1-5; D ambiguous. V was pared by 6 bases and J by 0 bases, with 6 bases between. This CDR3 region has 13 residues. Germline assignment: CDR1 MDHEN and CDR2 SYDVKM. The CDR3 sequence is CASRLNSNQPQHF. The CDR3 DNA follows: TGTGCCAGCAGATTAAATAGCAATCAGCCCCAGCATTTT.